These T cell receptor beta chains were read from a single sample in a study of blood T cell repertoires in COVID-19. Clones were sequenced by immunoSEQ multiplex PCR, and TCRdb holds only the in-frame ones, with some missing. Here the sample spans 300,000 to 400,000 clones, 87% being singletons. Sequencing used PBMCs or T cells enriched from blood (not recorded which). The receptors here all came from a woman under 40 who had recovered from COVID-19. The conserved cysteine and the conserved F or W are not part of the CDR3 here.

V	J	CDR3
TRBV24-1	TRBJ2-3	ATSGQGGLNTQY
TRBV27	TRBJ1-6	ASSSRQGASYNSPLH
TRBV2	TRBJ2-7	ASSDDRVYEQY
TRBV4-3	TRBJ1-5	ASSQRQGAQPQH
TRBV30	TRBJ1-5	AWGTGNQPQH
TRBV27	TRBJ1-5	ASSLSRAYSNQPQH
TRBV10-2	TRBJ1-1	ASSEAPKNTEAF
TRBV24-1	TRBJ2-6	ATSDPGESGANVLT
TRBV30	TRBJ1-6	AWSGGQGGSPLH
TRBV2	TRBJ2-5	ASRDHRLAGGSQETQY
TRBV28	TRBJ2-1	ASSLGGYNEQF
TRBV30	TRBJ2-5	AWSPGLAGKETQY
TRBV7-9	TRBJ2-3	ASSFSSGGGDTQY
TRBV9	TRBJ1-2	ASRANPGTGSGYT
TRBV11-2	TRBJ1-2	ASSLSAGTGSVYGYT
TRBV5-8	TRBJ2-5	ASNPRTGEGQKTQY
TRBV27	TRBJ2-1	ASSRRGGLSYNEQF
TRBV7-9	TRBJ2-3	ASSSPGQSDTQY
TRBV18	TRBJ2-2	ASSPKPLNTGELF
TRBV6-2/TRBV6-3	TRBJ1-2	ASSYSGKPSGYT
TRBV29-1	TRBJ1-2	SVPGENYGYT
TRBV28	TRBJ1-4	ASSPHRGNREIEKLF
TRBV19	TRBJ2-4	ASSGPGVSKNIQY
TRBV19	TRBJ1-1	ASRGFGVGTEAF
TRBV7-9	TRBJ1-2	ASSYSIVHFANYGYT
TRBV14	TRBJ2-2	ASSQDRDGTPITGELF
TRBV28	TRBJ1-5	ASSPDRQGPFGNQPQH
TRBV28	TRBJ1-2	ASSDRDRENYGYT
TRBV28	TRBJ2-2	ASRPTGTTGELF
TRBV7-2	TRBJ2-7	ASSLVSPTYEQY
TRBV7-8	TRBJ2-7	ASSLGGAVEQY
TRBV16	TRBJ1-2	ASSLGQGPYGYT
TRBV12-3/TRBV12-4	TRBJ1-1	ASSRDWNTEAF
TRBV30	TRBJ2-5	AWQTAFQETQY
TRBV7-9	TRBJ2-7	ASSSEELAGKGYEQY
TRBV28	TRBJ1-1	ASSPYEDTEAF
TRBV12-3/TRBV12-4	TRBJ1-5	ASRALRDQPQH
TRBV15	TRBJ1-6	ATSRDVAGGRNSPLH
TRBV9	TRBJ1-1	ASSVDVLTEAF
TRBV6-5	TRBJ2-7	ASSSGASYEQY
TRBV29-1	TRBJ2-3	SVSPGGGRTDTQY
TRBV30	TRBJ1-2	AWSVRGRYGYT
TRBV12-5	TRBJ2-2	ASGWGQGGTGELF
TRBV28	TRBJ2-7	ASSGTVYSYEQY
TRBV28	TRBJ1-1	ASTEGGGRAF
TRBV28	TRBJ1-1	ASSPTVDKPEAF
TRBV4-1	TRBJ2-7	ASSQGAYEQY
TRBV24-1	TRBJ1-1	ATSDRDRANTEAF
TRBV5-1	TRBJ1-4	ASSPLTGEGEKLF
TRBV7-2	TRBJ2-1	ASSLDGSYNEQF
TRBV3-1/TRBV3-2	TRBJ2-3	ASSQVVRDRTSTDTQY
TRBV5-6	TRBJ1-2	ASSRDSFLRIYYGYT
TRBV2	TRBJ2-3	ASSAPTSGGGGTQY
TRBV9	TRBJ2-4	ASSVSSRENIQY
TRBV5-4	TRBJ2-3	ASSYPGDSFTDTQY